Each of the 14 T cell receptor beta chains below was sequenced from the same sample in a study of blood T cell repertoires in COVID-19. Assay used: immunoSEQ multiplex PCR; TCRdb lists only in-frame clones, some missing. Among nearly 250,000 clones listed, almost 85% were seen once. Specimen: peripheral blood. Receptors originate from a woman of 80 years or more with acute or convalescent COVID-19.

This clone was seen a few times. The gene calls are TRBV3-1 (or the pseudogene TRBV3-2) and TRBJ2-3, with 7 bases fitting TRBD2. This CDR3 is built from 17 residues. V shed 2 bases, J shed 0 bases, and the junction held 8 bases outside the gene matches. Germline values: CDR1 LGHDT, CDR2 YNNKEL (reference sequence). The CDR3 nucleotides are TGTGCCAGCAGCCAAAGGAAAGCGGGACCAAGCACAGATACGCAGTATTTT. Its translation: CASSQRKAGPSTDTQYF.

V and J are TRBV4-1 and TRBJ2-7; D might be TRBD2 (7 bases). V was clipped by 0 bases and J by 6 bases, with 18 bases between them. This CDR3 is 16 amino acids long. Germline V CDR1 and CDR2: MGHRA, YSYEKL. The CDR3 spells CASSQDRRGPTGEQYF. The CDR3 region has the DNA TGCGCCAGCAGCCAAGATCGGCGGGGGCCAACAGGCGAGCAGTACTTC.

This rearrangement joins TRBV7-3 to TRBJ2-5; possible D gene TRBD2, 5 bases. The germline gives CDR1 SGHTA, CDR2 FQGTGA. V lost 3 bases and J 4 bases, leaving 9 bases between the germline ends. The CDR3 is 13 amino acids. CDR3 sequence (DNA): TGTGCCAGCAGCTTGTCCCGGGGAGAGACCCAGTACTTC. This encodes CASSLSRGETQYF.

The chain links TRBV30 to TRBJ1-2; possibly TRBD1 for D (5 bases). V shed 0 bases and J shed 2 bases, with 22 bases lying between them. The V gene's germline CDR1 is GTSNPN and CDR2 SVGIG (reference sequence). This CDR3 contains 18 residues. The CDR3 is CAWSVPGGWLRLNYGYTF. The CDR3 nucleotides are TGTGCCTGGAGTGTACCCGGGGGTTGGCTAAGATTGAACTATGGCTACACCTTC. Looking up the rest from reference TRBV30 and TRBJ1-2 gives the full variable domain: SQTIHQWPATLVQPVGSPLSLECTVEGTSNPNLYWYRQAAGRGLQLLFYSVGIGQISSEVPQNLSASRPQDRQFILSSKKLLLSDSGFYLCAWSVPGGWLRLNYGYTFGSGTRLTVV.

The V and J genes are TRBV5-1 and TRBJ1-1, with D unclear. Deletions cut 4 bases from V and 6 bases from J, with 13 bases between. The CDR3 extends over 13 amino acids. Germline assignment: CDR1 SGHRS and CDR2 YFSETQ. The CDR3 coding sequence is TGCGCCAGCAGCCAGATACCGAATGCTGAAGCTTTCTTT. This gives the protein CASSQIPNAEAFF. Supplemented by reference TRBV5-1 and TRBJ1-1, the full variable domain reads KAGVTQTPRYLIKTRGQQVTLSCSPISGHRSVSWYQQTPGQGLQFLFEYFSETQRNKGNFPGRFSGRQFSNSRSEMNVSTLELGDSALYLCASSQIPNAEAFFGQGTRLTVV.

This clone was detected once. This sequence joins TRBV28 and TRBJ1-4; TRBD1 is a possible D gene (6 bases). V was pared by 3 bases and J by 8 bases, with 19 bases between. Per the germline V gene, CDR1 is MDHEN and CDR2 is SYDVKM. The CDR3 covers 16 residues. The CDR3: CASSFRQARRAEKLFF. The DNA for the CDR3 is TGTGCCAGCAGTTTTCGACAGGCTAGAAGAGCGGAAAAACTGTTTTTT.

The gene calls are TRBV5-1 and TRBJ2-1; D gene unclear. CDR3 length equals 15 residues. Trimming pared 5 bases from V and 3 bases from J, leaving 15 bases between. CDR1 and CDR2 from the germline V gene are SGHRS and YFSETQ. The CDR3 DNA sequence: TGCGCCAGCAGGCGAGGCCCTGCAATCTACAATGAGCAGTTCTTC. Translating gives CASRRGPAIYNEQFF.

The V and J genes are TRBV18 and TRBJ1-1, with TRBD1 matching 7 bases. V shed 0 bases and J 5 bases; nucleotides not matched to a gene: 6. The V gene's germline CDR1 is KGHSH and CDR2 LQKENI. The CDR3 has 15 residues. The CDR3 DNA follows: TGTGCCAGCTCACCACCAAAGGGGGCATGGACTGAAGCTTTCTTT. Its translation: CASSPPKGAWTEAFF. Using reference TRBV18 and TRBJ1-1 for the parts outside the CDR3, the full variable domain is NAGVMQNPRHLVRRRGQEARLRCSPMKGHSHVYWYRQLPEEGLKFMVYLQKENIIDESGMPKERFSAEFPKEGPSILRIQQVVRGDSAAYFCASSPPKGAWTEAFFGQGTRLTVV.

V gene TRBV30 combines with J gene TRBJ2-5; TRBD1 matches at 9 bases. Germline V lookup: CDR1 GTSNPN, CDR2 SVGIG (reference sequence). The CDR3 extends over 12 amino acids. J lost 7 bases, V lost 8 bases, and 8 bases had no gene match. The CDR3 reads CAGGTGSGTQYF. The CDR3 bases are TGTGCCGGGGGGACAGGGAGTGGGACCCAGTACTTC.

The rearrangement joins TRBV9 to TRBJ2-1; D ambiguous. The germline V gene encodes CDR1 SGDLS and CDR2 YYNGEE. The CDR3 extends over 15 amino acids. V dropped 4 bases and J dropped 4 bases, with 15 bases sitting between them. The CDR3 region is CASSRTYQEYNEQFF. As DNA, the CDR3 is TGTGCCAGCAGCCGAACTTATCAGGAATACAATGAGCAGTTCTTC.

The gene calls are TRBV11-2 and TRBJ2-5; D might be TRBD1 (5 bases). The germline V and J ends were trimmed by 4 bases and 2 bases, with 17 bases remaining between them. Germline lookup yields CDR1 SGHAT and CDR2 FQNNGV. The CDR3 covers 16 residues. The CDR3 spells CASSSRIRQRQETQYF. CDR3 DNA sequence: TGTGCCAGCAGCTCAAGGATACGACAGAGACAAGAGACCCAGTACTTC.

Worth noting for this clone: This same CDR3 is encoded by further DNA sequences in the sample. This chain connects TRBV5-1 to TRBJ2-7, with a possible D match to TRBD2 (6 bases). CDR3 length equals 15 residues. Germline CDR1 and CDR2: SGHRS and YFSETQ. V shed 0 bases and J shed 0 bases, with 10 bases lying between them. Here the CDR3 DNA reads TGCGCCAGCAGCTTGGGAGCGGGCAGCTCCTACGAGCAGTACTTC. It yields the protein CASSLGAGSSYEQYF.

The rearrangement uses TRBV5-1 and TRBJ2-5, with 12 bases identical to TRBD2. After removal of 2 bases from V and 4 bases from J, the junction contained 6 bases not matched to a gene. Germline V gene sequence: CDR1 SGHRS, CDR2 YFSETQ. The CDR3 contains 16 residues. The CDR3 loop reads CASSFSSGGVGETQYF. CDR3 nucleotide sequence: TGCGCCAGCAGCTTCTCTAGCGGGGGGGTCGGAGAGACCCAGTACTTC.

This clone was seen just once. V usage is TRBV12-1 and J usage is TRBJ1-1; the table's D gene call, TRBD1, was not cross checked with the DNA. TRBV12-1 is tagged as a pseudogene. The CDR3 loop spans 13 amino acids. CDR3 residues: CASSFGQNTEAFF. In DNA form, the CDR3 reads TGTGCCAGCAGCTTTGGACAGAACACTGAAGCTTTCTTT.